Below are 9 T cell receptor beta chains sequenced from a single sample in a study of human thymus T cells. Some clones are missing from TCRdb's copy, which holds only in-frame ones; the method was immunoSEQ multiplex PCR. Found here are roughly 130,000 clones, more than 90% of them singletons; the top ten hold roughly 0.024%. Corrective heart surgery yielded the resections from which the thymus tissue came. What was sequenced was thymus tissue. These receptors all stem from a boy younger than two with a congenital heart defect but otherwise immunologically healthy.

This clone has just one count. The CDR3 protein is CASSLLVGDQETQYF. In nucleotides, the CDR3 is TGTGCCAGCAGCTTATTGGTCGGGGACCAAGAGACCCAGTACTTC. V and J are TRBV7-2 and TRBJ2-5; D perhaps matches TRBD2 (5 bases). This CDR3 contains 15 residues. In germline, CDR1 is SGHTA, CDR2 FQGNSA. The V and J ends lost 2 bases and 0 bases respectively, with 10 bases between them.

V and J are TRBV6-5 and TRBJ2-2, with 7 bases matching TRBD1. V lost 5 bases and J lost 7; bases outside the gene matches: 4. Germline V gene lookup returns CDR1 MNHEY and CDR2 SVGAGI. The CDR3 totals 13 residues. The CDR3 reads CASSRQGSGELFF. CDR3 nucleotides: TGTGCCAGCAGTCGACAGGGAAGCGGGGAGCTGTTTTTT.

Turning to this clone: The junction departs from germline at one end; a sequencing error may be responsible. This chain links TRBV25-1 with TRBJ2-1, with D maybe TRBD1 (6 bases). Germline CDR1 is MGHDK and CDR2 is SYGVNS. This CDR3 spans 17 amino acids. The CDR3 DNA is TGTGCCAGCAGGGGCTCAAAACACAGGGTACCCTACGATGAGCAGTTCTTC. Translated: CASRGSKHRVPYDEQFF.

V is TRBV5-1 and J is TRBJ2-2, with a possible D match to TRBD1 (6 bases). Germline values: CDR1 SGHRS, CDR2 YFSETQ. This CDR3 spans 17 amino acids. V lost 0 bases to trimming and J lost 2 bases, with 14 bases between them. The CDR3 coding sequence is TGCGCCAGCAGCTTGGGGTTGGGGACACCTAACACCGGGGAGCTGTTTTTT. Its protein product is CASSLGLGTPNTGELFF.

The chain recombines TRBV28 with TRBJ2-7; D might be TRBD2 (6 bases). Trimming pared 2 bases from V and 2 bases from J, leaving 13 bases between. CDR1 MDHEN and CDR2 SYDVKM come from the germline V gene. The CDR3 loop spans 15 amino acids. The CDR3, as DNA: TGTGCCAGCAGTTTAGTGGGGACTCCTCCCTACGAGCAGTACTTC. It yields the protein CASSLVGTPPYEQYF.

V usage is TRBV21-1 and J usage is TRBJ2-7. TRBV21-1 constitutes a pseudogene. CDR3 length: 14 amino acids. The CDR3 coding sequence is TGTGCCAGCAGCAAAGGACGCAGAATTTACGAGCAGTACTTC. Translating gives CASSKGRRIYEQYF.

The CDR3 coding sequence is TGCGCCACCACGAAAGATACGCAGTATTTT. Protein product: CATTKDTQYF. This chain uses TRBV10-2 with TRBJ2-3; D remains ambiguous. V was pared by 10 bases and J by 5 bases, with 7 bases between. This CDR3 comprises 10 residues. Germline V lookup: CDR1 WSHSY, CDR2 SAAADI.

The CDR3 here is CASSFLDGTGAGNTIYF. CDR3 coding DNA: TGTGCCAGCAGCTTTCTTGACGGGACAGGGGCTGGAAACACCATATATTTT. V gene TRBV7-9 combines with J gene TRBJ1-3; 10 nucleotides line up with TRBD1. Germline values: CDR1 SEHNR, CDR2 FQNEAQ (reference sequence). This CDR3 is built from 17 residues. The V and J ends lost 3 bases and 2 bases, in that order; junction bases with no gene match: 7.

The chain is built from TRBV11-2 and TRBJ2-1, with D hard to call. V dropped 0 bases and J dropped 1 base, with 13 bases sitting between them. Germline V gene data show CDR1 as SGHAT and CDR2 as FQNNGV. The CDR3 is 17 amino acids. DNA of the CDR3: TGTGCCAGCAGCTTAGATAAGGTAGTTGTATCCTACAATGAGCAGTTCTTC. This sequence encodes CASSLDKVVVSYNEQFF.